This record concerns one T cell receptor beta chain sequence. The antigen is undetermined. This sample was taken from a study of human T cells and chemical hapten exposure. Overall study context: Skin of the upper inner arm, approximately 2 cm by approximately 2 cm, received 2% DPC for sensitization.

Time point in this sample: patch test 1, 2 weeks after DPC sensitization. Treatment of the sample: therapeutic diphenylcyclopropenone sensitization with weekly scalp DPC. Germline assignment: CDR1 MNHNY and CDR2 SVGAGI (reference sequence). This CDR3 region has 16 residues. V dropped 5 bases and J dropped 6; count of bases not matched to a gene: 9. In the original analysis: Between 23,224 and 690,600 TCRs appeared in each sample, and the median stood at 95,638. In TCRdb, the RACE reads were re-called with MiXCR into one record per CDR3 protein. The V and J calls reflect TCRdb's pipeline rather than the authors' work. Here the sample spans around 120,000 distinct CDR3 sequences, approximately 10% being singletons. Study-wide findings and caveats: Each of the donors had alopecia, so their immune responses may not resemble those of healthy people.

The TCR sequence derives from a woman aged 40 to 50 with alopecia areata. Some clones in this sample may be carry-over from other donors' samples. The chain carries TRBV6-6 and TRBJ2-1; 11 bases fit TRBD2. Sequencing used whole blood, obtained in connection with sensitization to the hapten diphenylcyclopropenone (DPC). The CDR3, as DNA: TGTGCCAGCAGTAATAGCGGGGGGGCCTTTAGCAATGAGCAGTTCTTC. Its translation is CASSNSGGAFSNEQFF.